The 20 T cell receptor beta chains below all came from one sample that was sequenced in a study of human T cells and chemical hapten exposure. From the RACE reads, TCRdb called clonotypes with MiXCR, one entry per CDR3 protein. The table lists roughly 50,000 distinct CDR3 sequences, roughly 10% of them singletons, with approximately 9.6% in the top ten. Time point of the sample: pre-sensitization, week 0. Treatment here: therapeutic diphenylcyclopropenone sensitization with weekly scalp DPC. Unfractionated whole blood served as the source for total RNA extraction. Specimen: whole blood, collected in connection with sensitization to the hapten diphenylcyclopropenone (DPC). These receptors came from a woman aged 25 to 45 with alopecia areata. Some clones in this sample may be carry-over from other donors' samples.

This clonotype was counted at least ten times. V usage is TRBV7-9 and J usage is TRBJ1-6, with D possibly matching TRBD1 (5 bases). This CDR3 spans 15 amino acids. CDR1 SEHNR and CDR2 FQNEAQ come from the germline V gene (reference sequence). V lost 2 bases and J lost 5, with 10 bases in between. The CDR3, as DNA: TGTGCCAGCAGCTTACCCGGGACGGATAATTCACCCCTCCACTTT. Protein sequence: CASSLPGTDNSPLHF.

At least ten counts were recorded for this clonotype. The chain links TRBV29-1 to TRBJ2-5; 12 nucleotides align to TRBD2. The V gene end was trimmed by 8 bases and the J gene end by 1 base; junction bases not matched to a gene: 8. Per germline, CDR1 SQVTM and CDR2 ANQGSEA. The CDR3 runs to 15 residues. The CDR3 region is CSSQASGGAQETQYF. The CDR3, as DNA: TGCAGCTCCCAGGCTAGCGGGGGGGCCCAAGAGACCCAGTACTTC.

Only a few counts were recorded for this clonotype. This chain uses TRBV10-3 with TRBJ2-2; D not certain. V gave up 0 bases and J gave up 3 bases, with 17 bases separating them. This CDR3 region has 18 residues. Germline V gene sequence: CDR1 ENHRY, CDR2 SYGVKD. Here the CDR3 reads CAISESKVSIRDTGELFF. CDR3 coding DNA: TGTGCCATCAGTGAGTCGAAGGTCTCGATTCGGGACACCGGGGAGCTGTTTTTT.

This clonotype was seen repeatedly, ten times or more. The rearrangement uses TRBV5-6 and TRBJ1-5; tentative D call: TRBD1 (5 bases). In germline, CDR1 is SGHDT, CDR2 YYEEEE. This CDR3 has 16 amino acids. The germline V and J ends were trimmed by 0 bases and 4 bases, with 14 bases remaining between them. The CDR3 DNA reads as TGTGCCAGCAGCTTGGGGCGGCAGGGCGAGAATCAGCCCCAGCATTTT. Its translation is CASSLGRQGENQPQHF.

The chain recombines TRBV5-1 with TRBJ2-5; 13 nucleotides align to TRBD2. The CDR3 extends over 17 amino acids. The V gene end was trimmed by 3 bases and the J gene end by 5 bases; junction bases not matched to a gene: 10. Germline V CDR1 and CDR2: SGHRS, YFSETQ. The CDR3 loop reads CASSSGLAGVSGETQYF. CDR3 bases: TGCGCCAGCAGCTCCGGACTAGCGGGGGTGTCGGGGGAGACCCAGTACTTC.

This clonotype was counted at least ten times. A read error may account for a junction end that differs from germline. This sequence joins TRBV12-3 or TRBV12-4 and TRBJ2-7; a weak D match, TRBD1 (6 bases). The CDR3 runs to 12 residues. CDR3 bases: TGTGCCAGCAGTTTTTCTTCGGCTCAGGGGAACTTC. Its protein product is CASSFSSAQGNF.

This clonotype was counted a single time. This may arise from a read error, as a much more abundant clone is one base away. This chain joins TRBV20-1 and TRBJ1-5, with TRBD1 as a possible D gene (5 bases). The CDR3 length is 16 residues. V was trimmed by 2 bases and J by 5 bases, leaving 19 bases between them. From germline, CDR1 is DFQATT and CDR2 SNEGSKA (reference sequence). This CDR3 is CSARHGSGRRYQPQHF. The DNA of the CDR3 is TGCAGTGCTAGACACGGCTCAGGGAGAAGGTATCAGCCCCAGCATTTT.

J is TRBJ1-5 and V is TRBV10-3; D not resolved. Germline lookup yields CDR1 ENHRY and CDR2 SYGVKD. This CDR3 comprises 16 residues. Trimming removed 0 bases from V and 2 bases from J, with 11 bases in between. CDR3: CAISESGETGNQPQHF. As DNA, the CDR3 is TGTGCCATCAGTGAGTCCGGGGAAACCGGCAATCAGCCCCAGCATTTT.

The rearrangement links TRBV29-1 to TRBJ2-7; 7 bases line up with TRBD1. Germline V gives CDR1 SQVTM, CDR2 ANQGSEA. This CDR3 is 12 amino acids long. Trimming took 4 bases from V and 7 from J; bases not matched to a gene: 7. The CDR3 DNA is TGCAGCGTTGGGGGACAGTCTTGGGAGCAGTACTTC. Translation: CSVGGQSWEQYF.

The chain carries TRBV7-2 and TRBJ2-7; weak D call: TRBD1 (5 bases). V shed 3 bases and J shed 0 bases, with 9 bases lying between them. The length of the CDR3 is 14 residues. The germline gives CDR1 SGHTA, CDR2 FQGNSA. Written as DNA, the CDR3 is TGTGCCAGCAGCTTCCGGACAACCTCCTACGAGCAGTACTTC. Protein: CASSFRTTSYEQYF. Variable domain in full (rest from reference TRBV7-2 and TRBJ2-7): GAGVSQSPSNKVTEKGKDVELRCDPISGHTALYWYRQSLGQGLEFLIYFQGNSAPDKSGLPSDRFSAERTGGSVSTLTIQRTQQEDSAVYLCASSFRTTSYEQYFGPGTRLTVT.

In its sample, this clonotype was seen a few times. The chain couples TRBV2 to TRBJ1-4; the D is unclear. V was cut by 11 bases and J by 4 bases, with 11 bases left in between. This CDR3 comprises 12 residues. Germline values: CDR1 SNHLY, CDR2 FYNNEI. DNA for the CDR3: TGTGCCGGCCGGGCGAGTAATGAAAAACTGTTTTTT. Its translation is CAGRASNEKLFF.

The chain combines TRBV6-6 with TRBJ2-5; 8 bases map to TRBD1. Germline-derived CDR1 and CDR2 are MNHNY and SVGAGI (reference sequence). The V gene end was trimmed by 4 bases and the J gene end by 5 bases; junction bases not matched to a gene: 6. This CDR3 is built from 14 residues. In DNA, the CDR3 is TGTGCCAGCAGTTCGGCAGGGGGCCTTGAGACCCAGTACTTC. Its translation: CASSSAGGLETQYF.

A few counts support this clonotype. The V gene is TRBV12-3 or TRBV12-4, the J gene TRBJ2-3; 14 bases match TRBD2. V was pared by 5 bases and J by 3 bases, with 7 bases of the junction left unmatched. The CDR3 has 17 residues. CDR3 DNA: TGTGCCAGCAGTGCCTGGACTAGCGGGGGGTCTACAGATACGCAGTATTTT. Translation gives CASSAWTSGGSTDTQYF.

There are a few counts of this clonotype. The J gene is TRBJ1-1, the V gene TRBV27; D is possibly TRBD1 (6 bases). The CDR3 sequence is 14 residues long. CDR1 MNHEY and CDR2 SMNVEV come from the germline V gene (reference sequence). Trimming cost V 3 bases and J 4 bases, with 12 bases left between them. In DNA form, the CDR3 reads TGTGCCAGCAGTTTGAGGGGGGTTGGCACTGAAGCTTTCTTT. Amino acids: CASSLRGVGTEAFF.

This clonotype showed up many times. The rearrangement uses TRBV21-1 and TRBJ2-7. TRBV21-1 is designated a pseudogene. This CDR3 comprises 11 residues. CDR3 in DNA: TGTGCCAGCAGCAAAGCCAAGCAGCAGTACTTC. Residues: CASSKAKQQYF.

This clonotype has a handful of counts. The chain recombines TRBV5-1 with TRBJ2-5; D gene uncertain. Trimming left V 2 bases short and J 5 bases short, with 7 bases between. Germline V CDR1 and CDR2: SGHRS, YFSETQ. This CDR3 is built from 12 residues. CDR3: CASSLEGETQYF. The CDR3 DNA follows: TGCGCCAGCAGCTTAGAAGGCGAGACCCAGTACTTC. The full variable domain, in which reference TRBV5-1 and TRBJ2-5 provide the parts outside the CDR3, is KAGVTQTPRYLIKTRGQQVTLSCSPISGHRSVSWYQQTPGQGLQFLFEYFSETQRNKGNFPGRFSGRQFSNSRSEMNVSTLELGDSALYLCASSLEGETQYFGPGTRLLVL.

This clonotype has a handful of counts. The gene calls are TRBV7-9 and TRBJ1-2; possible D gene TRBD1, 6 bases. There are 13 residues in the CDR3. Trimming removed 5 bases at V and 4 bases at J, with 11 bases between. CDR1 is SEHNR, CDR2 FQNEAQ, per germline (reference sequence). CDR3 sequence (DNA): TGTGCCAGCAGCCCTGGGGGCACCTATGGCTACACCTTC. Its protein product is CASSPGGTYGYTF. Based on the CDR3 plus reference TRBV7-9 and TRBJ1-2, the full variable domain is DTGVSQNPRHKITKRGQNVTFRCDPISEHNRLYWYRQTLGQGPEFLTYFQNEAQLEKSRLLSDRFSAERPKGSFSTLEIQRTEQGDSAMYLCASSPGGTYGYTFGSGTRLTVV.

This clonotype was counted at least ten times. The chain uses TRBV20-1 and TRBJ2-3, with TRBD2 identical over 12 bases. CDR3 length: 17 amino acids. Germline V gives CDR1 DFQATT, CDR2 SNEGSKA (reference sequence). Losses at the gene ends were 6 bases for V and 1 base for J; bases not matched to a gene: 11. The CDR3 bases are TGCAGTGCCGAACCCCCTAGCGGGGGGGCCGGCACAGATACGCAGTATTTT. Translation: CSAEPPSGGAGTDTQYF.

A few counts support this clonotype. The chain recombines TRBV20-1 with TRBJ1-6, with a possible D match to TRBD1 (6 bases). Germline CDR1 reads DFQATT; CDR2 reads SNEGSKA (reference sequence). Trimming stripped 2 bases from V and 7 bases from J, with 18 bases between. The CDR3 runs to 16 residues. The DNA for the CDR3 is TGCAGTGCTAGACCCAACAGGGCGACGGGGAATTCACCCCTCCACTTT. This sequence encodes CSARPNRATGNSPLHF.

This clonotype was counted a few times. V gene TRBV14 combines with J gene TRBJ2-7, with no clear D. CDR3 size: 14 residues. Trimming removed 4 bases at V and 1 base at J, with 11 bases between. CDR1 and CDR2 (germline): SGHDN, FVKESK. For the CDR3, the DNA is TGTGCCAGCAGCCCATGGGCGCCGTCCTACGAGCAGTACTTC. Translation: CASSPWAPSYEQYF.